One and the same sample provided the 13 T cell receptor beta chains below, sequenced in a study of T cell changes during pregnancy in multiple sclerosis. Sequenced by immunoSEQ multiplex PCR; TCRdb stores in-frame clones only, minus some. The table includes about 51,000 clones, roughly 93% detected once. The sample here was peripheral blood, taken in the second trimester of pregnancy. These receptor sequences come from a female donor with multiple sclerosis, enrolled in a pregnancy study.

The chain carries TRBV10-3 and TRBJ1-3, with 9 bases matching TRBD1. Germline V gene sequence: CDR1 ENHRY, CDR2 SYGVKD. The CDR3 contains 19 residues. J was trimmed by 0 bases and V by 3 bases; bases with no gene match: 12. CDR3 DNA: TGTGCCATCAGTGACCCAGGACAGGGGACGACCGCCTCTGGAAACACCATATATTTT. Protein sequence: CAISDPGQGTTASGNTIYF.

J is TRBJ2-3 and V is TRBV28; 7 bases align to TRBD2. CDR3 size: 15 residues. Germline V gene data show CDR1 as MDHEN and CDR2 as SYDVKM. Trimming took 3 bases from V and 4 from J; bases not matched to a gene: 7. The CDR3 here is CASSLGGSRSDTQYF. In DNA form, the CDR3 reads TGTGCCAGCAGTTTGGGGGGGAGCAGATCAGATACGCAGTATTTT.

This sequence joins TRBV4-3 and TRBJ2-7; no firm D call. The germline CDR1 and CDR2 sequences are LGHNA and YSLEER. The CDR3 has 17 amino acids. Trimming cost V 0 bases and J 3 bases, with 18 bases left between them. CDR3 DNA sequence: TGCGCCAGCAGCCAAGATCGCGGCAGCGTCCTTTACTACGAGCAGTACTTC. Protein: CASSQDRGSVLYYEQYF.

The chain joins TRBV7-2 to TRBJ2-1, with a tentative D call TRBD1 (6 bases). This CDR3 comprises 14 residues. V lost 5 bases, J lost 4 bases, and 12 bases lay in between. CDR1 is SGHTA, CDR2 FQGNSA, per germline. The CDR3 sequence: CASSPGHGYNEQFF. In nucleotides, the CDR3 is TGTGCCAGCAGCCCGGGACATGGGTACAATGAGCAGTTCTTC.

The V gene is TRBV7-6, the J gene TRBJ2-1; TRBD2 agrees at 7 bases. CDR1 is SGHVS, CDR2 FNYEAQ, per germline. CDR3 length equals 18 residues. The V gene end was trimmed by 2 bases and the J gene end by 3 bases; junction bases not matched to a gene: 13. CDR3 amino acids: CASSLYGGASGFYNEQFF. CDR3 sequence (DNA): TGTGCCAGCAGCTTATACGGAGGGGCTAGCGGATTCTACAATGAGCAGTTCTTC.

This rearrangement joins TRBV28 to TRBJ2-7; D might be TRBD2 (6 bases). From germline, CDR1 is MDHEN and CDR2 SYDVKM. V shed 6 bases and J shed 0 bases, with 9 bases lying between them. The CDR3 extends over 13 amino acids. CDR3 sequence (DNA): TGTGCCAGCAGCTATAGCGGCTCCTACGAGCAGTACTTC. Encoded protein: CASSYSGSYEQYF.

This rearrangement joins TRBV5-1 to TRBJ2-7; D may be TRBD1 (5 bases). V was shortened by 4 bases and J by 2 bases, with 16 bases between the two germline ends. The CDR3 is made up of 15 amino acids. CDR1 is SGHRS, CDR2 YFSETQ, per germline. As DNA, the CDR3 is TGCGCCAGCAGCCCCCGAGCAGGGCTCACCTACGAGCAGTACTTC. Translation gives CASSPRAGLTYEQYF.

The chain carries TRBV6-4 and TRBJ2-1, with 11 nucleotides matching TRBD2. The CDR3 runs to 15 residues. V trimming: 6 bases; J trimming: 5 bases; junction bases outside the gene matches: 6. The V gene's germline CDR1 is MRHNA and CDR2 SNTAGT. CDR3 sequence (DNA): TGTGCCAGCAGCGCGATGACTAGCGGGAACAATGAGCAGTTCTTC. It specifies CASSAMTSGNNEQFF.

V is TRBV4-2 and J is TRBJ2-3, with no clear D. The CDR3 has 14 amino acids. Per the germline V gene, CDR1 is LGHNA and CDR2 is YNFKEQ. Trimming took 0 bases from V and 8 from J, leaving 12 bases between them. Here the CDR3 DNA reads TGTGCCAGCAGCCAAGATACGGCCGCAGGTACGCAGTATTTT. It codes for CASSQDTAAGTQYF.

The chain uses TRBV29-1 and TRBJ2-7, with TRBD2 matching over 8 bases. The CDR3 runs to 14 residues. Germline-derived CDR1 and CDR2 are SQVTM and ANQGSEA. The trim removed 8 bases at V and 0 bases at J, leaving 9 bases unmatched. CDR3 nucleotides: TGCAGCACCCTAGGGACTAGAGGCTCCTACGAGCAGTACTTC. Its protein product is CSTLGTRGSYEQYF.

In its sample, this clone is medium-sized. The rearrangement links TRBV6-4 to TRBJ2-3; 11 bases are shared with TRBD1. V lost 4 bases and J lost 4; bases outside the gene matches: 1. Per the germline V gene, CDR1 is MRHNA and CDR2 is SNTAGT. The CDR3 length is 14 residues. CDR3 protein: CASSGTGGADTQYF. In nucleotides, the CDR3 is TGTGCCAGCAGTGGGACAGGGGGCGCAGATACGCAGTATTTT.

The CDR3, as DNA: TGTGCCAGCAGCTTAGGCCCAGAGAGGGGAAACACCATATATTTT. Residues: CASSLGPERGNTIYF. This chain links TRBV7-3 with TRBJ1-3; D gene unclear. This CDR3 has 15 residues. With 2 bases removed from V and 4 bases from J, the gap between germline ends came to 12 bases. Germline V gene lookup returns CDR1 SGHTA and CDR2 FQGTGA.

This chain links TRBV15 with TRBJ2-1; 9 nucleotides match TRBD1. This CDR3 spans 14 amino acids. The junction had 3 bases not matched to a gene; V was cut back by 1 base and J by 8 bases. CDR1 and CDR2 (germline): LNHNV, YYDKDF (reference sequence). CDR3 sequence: CATSRGGQGHEQFF. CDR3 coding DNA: TGTGCCACCAGCAGAGGGGGACAGGGCCATGAGCAGTTCTTC.